This TCR beta chain was identified during a study of spatial heterogeneity in lung cancer. For the study at large: There were roughly 78 donors, all of them untreated patients with early-stage non-small cell lung cancer.

This clonotype was detected ten times or more. TCR cDNA molecules each had a unique molecular identifier. MiXCR was run by TCRdb on the 5' RACE reads, yielding one entry per CDR3 protein. The sample includes about 11,000 distinct CDR3 sequences, 9.5% to 13% of them seen just once. Germline CDR1 reads ENHRY; CDR2 reads SYGVKD. V was trimmed by 2 bases and J by 4 bases, leaving 6 bases between them. The CDR3 has 13 residues. Specified time point: blood at routine non-recurrence follow-up after resection. No cell sorting; template was whole RNA from tumor, lung tissue or PBMC. The clonotype was recovered from a female donor with early-stage non-small cell lung cancer. This rearrangement joins TRBV10-3 to TRBJ1-5; D unresolved. Sequenced material: PBMCs, taken at follow-up. The CDR3 here is CAISELTNQPQHF. CDR3 bases: TGTGCCATCAGTGAGCTTACGAATCAGCCCCAGCATTTT.